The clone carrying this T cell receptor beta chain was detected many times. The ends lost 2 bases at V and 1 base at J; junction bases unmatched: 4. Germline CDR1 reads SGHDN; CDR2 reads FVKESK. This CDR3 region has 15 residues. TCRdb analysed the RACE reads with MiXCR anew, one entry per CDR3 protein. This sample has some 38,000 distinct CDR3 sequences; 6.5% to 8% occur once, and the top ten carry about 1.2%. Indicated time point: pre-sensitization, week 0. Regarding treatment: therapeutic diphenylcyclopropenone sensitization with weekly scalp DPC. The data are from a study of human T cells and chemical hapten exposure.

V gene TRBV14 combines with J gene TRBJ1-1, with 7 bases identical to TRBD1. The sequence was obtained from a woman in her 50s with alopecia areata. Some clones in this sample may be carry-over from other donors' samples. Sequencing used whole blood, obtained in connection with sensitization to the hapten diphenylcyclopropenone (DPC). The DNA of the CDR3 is TGTGCCAGCAGCCAACTTACAGGGGCGAACACTGAAGCTTTCTTT. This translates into CASSQLTGANTEAFF.